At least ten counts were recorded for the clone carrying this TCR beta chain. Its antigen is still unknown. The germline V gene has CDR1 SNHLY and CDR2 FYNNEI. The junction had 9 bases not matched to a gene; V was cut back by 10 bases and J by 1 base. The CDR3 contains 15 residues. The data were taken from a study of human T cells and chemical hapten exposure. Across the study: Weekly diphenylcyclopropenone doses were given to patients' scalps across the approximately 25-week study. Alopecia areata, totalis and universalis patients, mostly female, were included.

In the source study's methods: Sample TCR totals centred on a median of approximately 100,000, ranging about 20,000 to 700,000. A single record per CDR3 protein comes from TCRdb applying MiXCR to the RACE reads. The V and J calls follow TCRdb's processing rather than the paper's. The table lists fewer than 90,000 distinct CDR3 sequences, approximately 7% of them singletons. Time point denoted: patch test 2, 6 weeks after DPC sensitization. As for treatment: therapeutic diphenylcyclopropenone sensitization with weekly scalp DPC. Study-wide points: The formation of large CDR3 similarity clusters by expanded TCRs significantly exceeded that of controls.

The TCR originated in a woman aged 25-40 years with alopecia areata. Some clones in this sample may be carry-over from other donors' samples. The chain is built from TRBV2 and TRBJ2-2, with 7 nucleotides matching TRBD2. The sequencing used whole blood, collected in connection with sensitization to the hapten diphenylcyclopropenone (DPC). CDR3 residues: CAIERGSLNTGELFF. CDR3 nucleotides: TGTGCCATTGAGCGGGGCAGCTTGAACACCGGGGAGCTGTTTTTT.